Presented here are 16 T cell receptor beta chains from one specimen sequenced in a study of T cells in localized non-small cell lung cancer. The method was immunoSEQ multiplex PCR; TCRdb's version includes in-frame clones alone and lacks a portion of them. This sample has under 2,500 clones, with 18% found just once. Source: normal lung tissue next to the tumor, taken before any cancer treatment. The receptors derive from a male donor aged 60 or over with stage I non-small cell lung cancer.

The CDR3 coding sequence is TGTGCCAGCAGCTTAGTATTACAGGGTTCGTTCGGCACTGAAGCTTTCTTT. This translates into CASSLVLQGSFGTEAFF. The V and J genes are TRBV11-3 and TRBJ1-1; the D gene is possibly TRBD1 (6 bases). Germline values: CDR1 SGHNT, CDR2 YENEEA. V lost 1 base and J 4 bases, leaving 19 bases between the germline ends. This CDR3 has 17 residues.

The chain couples TRBV29-1 to TRBJ2-5, with 9 nucleotides matching TRBD1. The germline V gene encodes CDR1 SQVTM and CDR2 ANQGSEA. The CDR3 contains 15 residues. J lost 0 bases, V lost 3 bases, and 5 bases had no gene match. CDR3 coding DNA: TGCAGCGTTGAGAGGGACAGGGATTACCAAGAGACCCAGTACTTC. This translates into CSVERDRDYQETQYF.

The rearrangement links TRBV9 to TRBJ2-7, with D possibly matching TRBD2 (7 bases). Germline CDR1 and CDR2: SGDLS and YYNGEE. V lost 5 bases to trimming and J lost 4 bases, with 16 bases between them. CDR3 length: 14 amino acids. The CDR3 loop reads CASSENGGPYEQYF. In nucleotides, the CDR3 is TGTGCCAGCAGTGAGAACGGGGGGCCTTACGAGCAGTACTTC.

V gene TRBV30 combines with J gene TRBJ2-7, with a weak D call TRBD2 (5 bases). The V gene lost 3 bases and the J gene lost 6 bases, with 9 bases spanning the gap. The CDR3 has 11 residues. The V gene's germline CDR1 is GTSNPN and CDR2 SVGIG (reference sequence). The CDR3 protein is CAWRGSSEQYF. As DNA, the CDR3 is TGTGCCTGGAGGGGGAGTTCCGAGCAGTACTTC.

This clone came up a few times. The junction departs from the called germline gene at one end, perhaps through a read error. The gene calls are TRBV6-8 and TRBJ1-5; unclear D gene. CDR3 length: 16 residues. Looked up from germline, CDR1 is MNHGY and CDR2 is SAAAGT. In nucleotides, the CDR3 is TGTGCCAGCAGTGACTCCTTTGACATTTCCAATCAGCCCCAGCATTTT. Its protein is CASSDSFDISNQPQHF.

In its sample, this clone was seen a few times. CDR3 amino acids: CASSPYRSANTGELFF. In nucleotides, the CDR3 is TGTGCCAGCAGCCCCTATAGATCCGCTAACACCGGGGAGCTGTTTTTT. This sequence joins TRBV11-3 and TRBJ2-2; D call uncertain. The V end lost 5 bases, the J end lost 2 bases, and 15 bases lay between the germline ends. Germline loops: CDR1 SGHNT, CDR2 YENEEA. This CDR3 is built from 16 residues.

This clone was found a few times. The gene calls are TRBV11-3 and TRBJ2-3; TRBD2 matches at 9 bases. This CDR3 region has 16 residues. V gave up 5 bases and J gave up 3 bases; unmatched junction bases: 9. The germline V gene encodes CDR1 SGHNT and CDR2 YENEEA. For the CDR3, the DNA is TGTGCCAGCAGCCCGCATGCTAGCGGGGCGACAGATACGCAGTATTTT. Encoded protein: CASSPHASGATDTQYF.

This clone appeared a few times. The chain recombines TRBV11-3 with TRBJ1-5; TRBD1 matches at 7 bases. This CDR3 is built from 14 residues. Germline V gene lookup returns CDR1 SGHNT and CDR2 YENEEA. With V trimmed by 5 bases and J by 7 bases, 8 bases remained unmatched. The CDR3 protein is CASSVGTVGQPQHF. The CDR3 coding sequence is TGTGCCAGCAGCGTCGGGACAGTCGGGCAGCCCCAGCATTTT. Combining the CDR3 with reference TRBV11-3 and TRBJ1-5 gives the whole variable domain EAGVVQSPRYKIIEKKQPVAFWCNPISGHNTLYWYLQNLGQGPELLIRYENEEAVDDSQLPKDRFSAERLKGVDSTLKIQPAELGDSAVYLCASSVGTVGQPQHFGDGTRLSIL.

Within the sample, this clone is medium-sized. The rearrangement joins TRBV11-3 to TRBJ2-5; D call uncertain. Trimming stripped 2 bases from V and 2 bases from J, with 9 bases between. The germline V gene encodes CDR1 SGHNT and CDR2 YENEEA. The CDR3 sequence is 14 residues long. The CDR3 DNA is TGTGCCAGCAGCTTAAGTTCTAGACAAGAGACCCAGTACTTC. This sequence encodes CASSLSSRQETQYF.

This clone was recorded a few times. V gene TRBV6-8 combines with J gene TRBJ1-2, with 7 nucleotides matching TRBD1. Germline trimming cut 6 bases from V and 7 bases from J; bases unmatched to any gene: 8. The germline V gene encodes CDR1 MNHGY and CDR2 SAAAGT. This CDR3 contains 13 residues. CDR3 protein: CASRPGQQSGYTF. The DNA for the CDR3 is TGTGCCAGCAGGCCGGGACAGCAAAGTGGCTACACCTTC.

The chain has TRBV5-1 and TRBJ1-2; D may be TRBD1 (6 bases). This CDR3 region has 15 residues. Germline CDR1 and CDR2: SGHRS and YFSETQ. The V and J ends lost 0 bases and 2 bases respectively, with 11 bases between them. CDR3 region: CASSLGQVGNYGYTF. The CDR3 region has the DNA TGCGCCAGCAGCTTGGGACAGGTTGGGAACTATGGCTACACCTTC.

This clone was seen only a few times. The rearrangement uses TRBV11-3 and TRBJ1-4; 7 positions match TRBD1. CDR1 SGHNT and CDR2 YENEEA come from the germline V gene. The junction had 10 bases not matched to a gene; V was cut back by 6 bases and J by 3 bases. The CDR3 length is 16 residues. The CDR3 spells CASSPGGRSANEKLFF. As DNA, the CDR3 is TGTGCCAGCAGTCCAGGGGGAAGGAGCGCTAATGAAAAACTGTTTTTT.

This rearrangement joins TRBV11-3 to TRBJ1-5, with D perhaps matching TRBD1 (6 bases). The CDR3 covers 16 residues. With 7 bases removed from V and 4 bases from J, the gap between germline ends came to 20 bases. Germline loops: CDR1 SGHNT, CDR2 YENEEA. CDR3 coding DNA: TGTGCCAGCATCTCAGGGGAGAACAGGGCGAATCAGCCCCAGCATTTT. Its translation is CASISGENRANQPQHF.

This clone was found a few times. J is TRBJ2-3 and V is TRBV11-3; D is ambiguous. Germline CDR1 is SGHNT and CDR2 is YENEEA. This CDR3 spans 14 amino acids. Trimming pared 0 bases from V and 2 bases from J, leaving 6 bases between. The CDR3 here is CASSLEPITDTQYF. CDR3 coding DNA: TGTGCCAGCAGCTTAGAGCCTATCACAGATACGCAGTATTTT.

The chain uses TRBV7-2 and TRBJ1-1; possibly TRBD1 for D (6 bases). Trimming cost V 5 bases and J 7 bases, with 14 bases left between them. Germline lookup yields CDR1 SGHTA and CDR2 FQGNSA. This CDR3 region has 13 residues. The CDR3 DNA sequence: TGTGCCAGCAGCATCAGGACAGACAATGAAGCTTTCTTT. Translated: CASSIRTDNEAFF.

This clone was counted between two and nine times. The rearrangement uses TRBV29-1 and TRBJ2-6; 15 positions agree with TRBD2. This CDR3 is 17 amino acids long. V was clipped by 3 bases and J by 1 base; unmatched bases: 1. Germline V lookup: CDR1 SQVTM, CDR2 ANQGSEA. The CDR3 DNA sequence: TGCAGCGTTGACGGACTAGCGGGAGGGTCTGGGGCCAACGTCCTGACTTTC. The encoded protein is CSVDGLAGGSGANVLTF.